A single sample is the source of the 20 T cell receptor beta chains below, sequenced in a study of OX40 agonist ivuxolimab in advanced cancers. Using immunoSEQ multiplex PCR, the repertoire was profiled, and TCRdb retains in-frame clones only, with some absent. The sample has 60,000 to 90,000 clones; around 86% are singletons. This specimen consisted of CD4+ or CD8+ T cells sorted from blood, obtained in a trial of the OX40 agonist ivuxolimab. The receptors derive from an adult with an advanced solid tumor such as melanoma, head and neck, liver or kidney cancer.

The chain joins TRBV2 to TRBJ2-2; a possible D gene is TRBD2 (6 bases). From germline, CDR1 is SNHLY and CDR2 FYNNEI. Trimming stripped 2 bases from V and 4 bases from J, with 11 bases between. This CDR3 spans 15 amino acids. CDR3 in DNA: TGTGCCAGCAGTGAATCGGGAGCGGGCACCGGGGAGCTGTTTTTT. Protein product: CASSESGAGTGELFF.

In its sample, this clone was seen once. The J gene is TRBJ2-6, the V gene TRBV9; D remains unclear. Between the trimmed V and J ends, which lost 0 bases and 2 bases, there was a span of 9 bases. The CDR3 covers 16 residues. Looked up from germline, CDR1 is SGDLS and CDR2 is YYNGEE. This CDR3 reads CASSVGGRAGANVLTF. As DNA, the CDR3 is TGTGCCAGCAGCGTAGGGGGTAGAGCTGGGGCCAACGTCCTGACTTTC.

V is TRBV19 and J is TRBJ1-6; D is unclear. Per the germline V gene, CDR1 is LNHDA and CDR2 is SQIVND (reference sequence). Trimming shortened V by 3 bases and J by 2 bases, and 11 bases separated the two germline ends. This CDR3 has 16 amino acids. The CDR3 region has the DNA TGTGCCAGTAGTATCCCTGTGGGGACCTATAATTCACCCCTCCACTTT. It is translated as CASSIPVGTYNSPLHF.

The genes are TRBV5-4 and TRBJ2-2; D unclear. Germline values: CDR1 SGHNT, CDR2 YYREEE (reference sequence). The CDR3 is made up of 15 amino acids. With 0 bases removed from V and 1 base from J, the gap between germline ends came to 7 bases. For the CDR3, the DNA is TGTGCCAGCAGCTTGGGGCAGGAGAACACCGGGGAGCTGTTTTTT. Translated, it gives CASSLGQENTGELFF.

The table lists this clone with a count of one. This chain uses TRBV5-1 with TRBJ2-7; D gene ambiguous. CDR1 is SGHRS, CDR2 YFSETQ, per germline. The CDR3 is 13 amino acids. The V and J ends lost 4 bases and 2 bases respectively, with 10 bases between them. CDR3 nucleotide sequence: TGCGCCAGCAGCCTTGCTGAAACCTACGAGCAGTACTTC. Protein product: CASSLAETYEQYF.

The V and J genes are TRBV2 and TRBJ1-2; no clear D. The V end lost 4 bases, the J end lost 3 bases, and 6 bases lay between the germline ends. The CDR3 is 12 amino acids. Germline-derived CDR1 and CDR2 are SNHLY and FYNNEI. Written as DNA, the CDR3 is TGTGCCAGCAGTGTGGAGTACTATGGCTACACCTTC. Its protein is CASSVEYYGYTF.

This clone has only one observation. The chain has TRBV9 and TRBJ1-1; 10 nucleotides align to TRBD1. The CDR3 has 13 residues. V shed 3 bases, J shed 8 bases, and the junction held 4 bases outside the gene matches. Germline V lookup: CDR1 SGDLS, CDR2 YYNGEE. The CDR3 nucleotides read TGTGCCAGCAGCGCCCGGGACAGGGGAGAAGCTTTCTTT. It yields the protein CASSARDRGEAFF.

This rearrangement joins TRBV7-6 to TRBJ2-7, with 11 bases aligning to TRBD1. Germline trimming cut 4 bases from V and 7 bases from J; bases unmatched to any gene: 9. The V gene's germline CDR1 is SGHVS and CDR2 FNYEAQ. CDR3 length: 15 amino acids. The CDR3 DNA reads as TGTGCCAGCAGCTCTGGGGACAGGGGGTCGGGAGAGCAGTACTTC. Its protein product is CASSSGDRGSGEQYF.

In its sample, this clone was seen once. CDR3 residues: CASSQDLWGELFF. Here the CDR3 DNA reads TGCGCCAGCAGCCAAGATCTTTGGGGGGAGCTGTTTTTT. The gene calls are TRBV4-1 and TRBJ2-2, with D hard to call. Trimming removed 0 bases from V and 8 bases from J, with 7 bases in between. This CDR3 comprises 13 residues. Germline V gene lookup returns CDR1 MGHRA and CDR2 YSYEKL.

The CDR3 region is CASSSTGRHQPQHF. DNA of the CDR3: TGTGCCAGCAGCTCGACAGGGCGGCATCAGCCCCAGCATTTT. This chain links TRBV7-9 with TRBJ1-5, with 7 bases identical to TRBD1. The V gene end was trimmed by 4 bases and the J gene end by 5 bases; junction bases not matched to a gene: 5. Germline V lookup: CDR1 SEHNR, CDR2 FQNEAQ (reference sequence). The CDR3 consists of 14 residues.

This chain uses TRBV28 with TRBJ1-2, with D unclear. The germline V gene encodes CDR1 MDHEN and CDR2 SYDVKM. The CDR3 sequence is 13 residues long. V lost 3 bases and J 7 bases, leaving 12 bases between the germline ends. The CDR3 DNA reads TGTGCCAGCAGTTTTCTAGAGGGTTCTGGCTACACCTTC. Its translation: CASSFLEGSGYTF.

The chain links TRBV19 to TRBJ2-4; D is uncertain. Germline V gene lookup returns CDR1 LNHDA and CDR2 SQIVND (reference sequence). This CDR3 contains 13 residues. Trimming stripped 9 bases from V and 0 bases from J, with 9 bases between. The CDR3 sequence: CASKNRAKNIQYF. The CDR3 coding sequence is TGTGCCAGCAAGAACAGAGCCAAAAACATTCAGTACTTC.

The V call is TRBV28, the J call TRBJ2-1; 8 bases map to TRBD1. Germline CDR1 MDHEN, CDR2 SYDVKM. Trimming at V came to 6 bases and at J to 8 bases, leaving 15 bases not matched to a gene. The CDR3 contains 16 residues. The CDR3 spells CASSSLGQGQRDEQFF. Here the CDR3 DNA reads TGTGCCAGCAGCTCACTAGGACAGGGTCAGCGAGATGAGCAGTTCTTC.

The V gene is TRBV6-5, the J gene TRBJ2-7; 7 bases line up with TRBD2. Germline lookup yields CDR1 MNHEY and CDR2 SVGAGI. V shed 8 bases, J shed 2 bases, and the junction held 6 bases outside the gene matches. The CDR3 length is 13 residues. In DNA, the CDR3 is TGTGCCAGCTGGGAGGGGAGAGCCTACGAGCAGTACTTC. This translates into CASWEGRAYEQYF.

In nucleotides, the CDR3 is TGTGCCAGCAGTCCCCAGGTGAACACTGAAGCTTTCTTT. It yields the protein CASSPQVNTEAFF. The chain links TRBV2 to TRBJ1-1; D is ambiguous. Deletions cut 5 bases from V and 0 bases from J, with 7 bases between. This CDR3 has 13 amino acids. Germline V gene lookup returns CDR1 SNHLY and CDR2 FYNNEI.

This chain joins TRBV30 and TRBJ1-1; D unresolved. Per germline, CDR1 GTSNPN and CDR2 SVGIG (reference sequence). Trimming took off 2 bases at V and 5 bases at J, with 21 bases between the two ends. This CDR3 has 16 amino acids. This CDR3 reads CAWSTHGNLVRTEAFF. CDR3 DNA sequence: TGTGCCTGGAGTACCCACGGGAATCTTGTGAGGACTGAAGCTTTCTTT.

This rearrangement joins TRBV5-5 to TRBJ2-7, with TRBD2 as a possible D gene (5 bases). Germline loops: CDR1 SGHKS, CDR2 YYEKEE (reference sequence). The CDR3 is 17 amino acids. Trimming removed 6 bases at V and 0 bases at J, with 22 bases between. CDR3 in DNA: TGTGCCAGCACTCCCAGCGGCGCGGCGAAAACCTCCTACGAGCAGTACTTC. This translates into CASTPSGAAKTSYEQYF.

The V call is TRBV18, the J call TRBJ2-7, with D possibly matching TRBD1 (6 bases). This CDR3 is 17 amino acids long. Germline V lookup: CDR1 KGHSH, CDR2 LQKENI. Trimming stripped 1 base from V and 7 bases from J, with 23 bases between. The chain's CDR3 is CASSPRPVDGRTEEQYF. The CDR3 DNA is TGTGCCAGCTCACCACGGCCTGTAGACGGACGGACAGAGGAGCAGTACTTC.

A few counts support this clone. The rearrangement uses TRBV28 and TRBJ1-1, with unresolved D. The V gene lost 5 bases and the J gene lost 11 bases, with 12 bases spanning the gap. CDR3 length equals 11 residues. CDR1 MDHEN and CDR2 SYDVKM come from the germline V gene. The CDR3 nucleotides are TGTGCCAGCAGTAGGCCCTTTGAGGCTTTCTTT. Translation: CASSRPFEAFF.

The chain has TRBV6-6 and TRBJ1-2; 8 bases are shared with TRBD1. The V gene end was trimmed by 6 bases and the J gene end by 7 bases; junction bases not matched to a gene: 10. The CDR3 runs 14 residues. Germline loops: CDR1 MNHNY, CDR2 SVGAGI (reference sequence). CDR3 loop: CASSLSDRDRGYTF. The CDR3 DNA is TGTGCCAGCAGCCTATCGGACAGGGATCGTGGCTACACCTTC.